The sequence of this TCR beta chain was determined in a study of CXCR3-negative and CXCR3-positive naive CD8 T cells. Broader study findings: Memory CD8+ cells showed much lower diversity, while both naive subsets displayed comparably high diversity. Partly lower CXCR3 expression followed cryopreservation, and most assays relied on fresh PBMCs. Hydrophobicity of TRB CDR3s was greater in CXCR3-positive naive cells than in CXCR3-negative naive cells.

A word on this clonotype: The target antigen is unknown.

The CDR3 runs 13 residues. The libraries of TRB cDNA were prepared using 5' RACE with UMI labels. TCRdb reanalyzed the 5' RACE reads and collapses them to one entry per CDR3 protein, without DNA. The table lists some 130,000 distinct CDR3 sequences, with around 0.27% in the top ten. The source of this sequence is a human donor in good health. Some clones in this sample may be carry-over from other donors' samples. The rearrangement uses TRBV12-3 or TRBV12-4 and TRBJ2-3. Sample: naive CXCR3- CD8+ T cells from blood. The subset here: CD45RO-CCR7+CD27+CD95- naive CD8+ T cells lacking CXCR3 (TNR3-). The CDR3 reads CASSFGTTDTQYF.